The 18 T cell receptor beta chains given below trace back to one sample, sequenced in a study of tissue T cells after allogeneic stem cell transplantation. Described time point: mouse harvest day 7 after allogeneic transplant. The graft held 10^6 splenic CD5+ T cells and 10^7 T-cell-depleted bone marrow cells. Method: immunoSEQ multiplex PCR; TCRdb's copy keeps in-frame clones and lacks some. This table holds about 10,000 clones, less than 55% found once. The source material was skin. These receptors all stem from a female BALB/c mouse given C57BL/6 T cells with graft-versus-host disease after an allogeneic hematopoietic cell transplant.

Notes on this clone: Any gene name here is a mouse gene name. The CDR3 extends 1 residue past the end of the read, so its final part is completed from the germline J gene. V usage is TRBV12-2 and J usage is TRBJ2-3; TRBD2 agrees at 11 bases. The junction had 3 bases not matched to a gene; V was cut back by 3 bases and J by 2 bases. From germline, CDR1 is SGHLS and CDR2 HYDKME. This CDR3 spans 15 amino acids. The CDR3 DNA, read in part, is TGTGCCAGCTCTGCGGGACTGGGGGTTGCAGAAACGCTGTAT. This gives the protein CASSAGLGVAETLY. The entire CDR3 protein reads CASSAGLGVAETLYF.

Turning to this clone: Each gene name is a mouse one. The missing CDR3 end, 1 residue past where the read stops, is filled in from the germline J gene. This chain joins TRBV3 and TRBJ2-4; unclear D gene. CDR3 length: 12 residues. Per the germline V gene, CDR1 is SNHLY and CDR2 is FYNGKV (reference sequence). V lost 5 bases and J 0 bases, leaving 3 bases between the germline ends. The CDR3 sequence is CASSPSQNTLYF. Incomplete CDR3 DNA: TGTGCCAGCAGCCCTAGTCAAAACACCTTGTAC.

A few counts support this clone. Gene names and germline match the mouse. The observed sequence ends 1 residue before the CDR3 terminus, with the missing tail filled in from the germline J gene. The V and J genes are TRBV26 and TRBJ1-3, with TRBD1 as a possible D gene (6 bases). There are 15 residues in the CDR3. The germline V gene encodes CDR1 KGHPV and CDR2 FQNQEV (reference sequence). Trimming pared 3 bases from V and 0 bases from J, leaving 9 bases between. CDR3 sequence reads: CASSLGTSSGNTLYF. CDR3 DNA (partial): TGTGCCAGCAGTCTCGGGACATCTTCTGGAAATACGCTCTAT.

Details on this clone: Each gene name is a mouse one. The read halts 1 residue ahead of the CDR3 end, with the missing end drawn from the germline J gene. The chain employs TRBV26 and TRBJ1-1, with 9 bases identical to TRBD1. V gave up 4 bases and J gave up 3 bases; unmatched junction bases: 6. The CDR3 spans 15 residues. CDR1 KGHPV and CDR2 FQNQEV come from the germline V gene (reference sequence). Partial CDR3 DNA: TGTGCCAGCAGTCGACAGGGGGGGCAGGACACAGAAGTCTTC. Its translation: CASSRQGGQDTEVF. The CDR3 as a whole reads CASSRQGGQDTEVFF. Filled out from reference TRBV26 and TRBJ1-1, the complete variable domain reads NSKVIQTPRYLVKGQGQKAKMRCIPEKGHPVVFWYQQNKNNEFKFLINFQNQEVLQQIDMTEKRFSAECPSNSPCSLEIQSSEAGDSALYLCASSRQGGQDTEVFFGKGTRLTVV.

As for this clone: Here the gene names and germline are mouse. Sequencing ends 1 residue short of the CDR3 end; the germline J gene provides the rest. The rearrangement joins TRBV26 to TRBJ2-7, with a weak D call TRBD2 (6 bases). The CDR3 runs to 15 residues. V gave up 0 bases and J gave up 0 bases, with 9 bases separating them. Germline CDR1 reads KGHPV; CDR2 reads FQNQEV (reference sequence). CDR3 region: CASSLSLGSSYEQYF. CDR3 DNA, as far as it was read: TGTGCCAGCAGTCTGTCTCTGGGGTCCTCCTATGAACAGTAC.

As to this clone: The listed genes are named as in mouse. The sequenced fragment ends 1 residue before the CDR3 boundary, so the rest is inferred from the germline J gene. V and J are TRBV3 and TRBJ1-1; no definite D call. This CDR3 is 12 amino acids long. Germline loops: CDR1 SNHLY, CDR2 FYNGKV (reference sequence). Trimming stripped 5 bases from V and 4 bases from J, with 8 bases between. CDR3 bases read: TGTGCCAGCAGCCCCCCTTGCACAGAAGTCTTC. It specifies CASSPPCTEVF. In full, the CDR3 reads CASSPPCTEVFF.

This clone was found a few times. Any gene name here is a mouse gene name. Coverage ceases 1 residue before the CDR3 finishes, and the germline J gene fills in the end. The chain joins TRBV15 to TRBJ2-2; 7 bases line up with TRBD2. Germline V gene lookup returns CDR1 SGHND and CDR2 FRSKSL. J gave up 0 bases and V 4 bases, and 2 bases lay outside the gene matches. The CDR3 totals 15 residues. CDR3 bases read: TGTGCCAGCAGTTGGCTGGGGGCAAACACCGGGCAGCTCTAC. Residues: CASSWLGANTGQLY. In full, the CDR3 reads CASSWLGANTGQLYF.

Notes on this clone: Gene names follow the mouse nomenclature. CDR3 DNA, as far as it was read: TGTGCCAGCAGTGATGGTAGGGGGCGAGGGGGCAACCAGGCTCCGCTT. This translates into CASSDGRGRGGNQAPL. From start to end, the CDR3 is CASSDGRGRGGNQAPLF. The chain carries TRBV13-1 and TRBJ1-5; the match to TRBD1 covers 7 bases. The missing CDR3 end, 1 residue past where the read stops, is filled in from the germline J gene. V shed 0 bases and J 3 bases; nucleotides not matched to a gene: 9. The CDR3 is made up of 17 amino acids. Germline assignment: CDR1 NSHNY and CDR2 SYGAGN.

Details on this clone: The genes and germline here are from mouse. The read halts 1 residue ahead of the CDR3 end, with the missing end drawn from the germline J gene. The chain combines TRBV3 with TRBJ2-4, with 7 bases matching TRBD2. V lost 6 bases, J lost 1 base, and 1 base stayed unmatched. The germline V gene has CDR1 SNHLY and CDR2 FYNGKV (reference sequence). CDR3 length equals 13 residues. CDR3 sequence: CASSTGGQNTLYF. CDR3 DNA, as far as it was read: TGTGCCAGCAGTACTGGGGGTCAAAACACCTTGTAC.

In the case of this clone: Each gene name is a mouse one. The CDR3 is cut off 1 residue early in the read; its end comes from the germline J gene. This chain uses TRBV15 with TRBJ2-4; TRBD2 is a possible D gene (5 bases). The length of the CDR3 is 14 residues. V shed 0 bases and J shed 1 base, with 5 bases lying between them. Germline V gives CDR1 SGHND, CDR2 FRSKSL. CDR3 DNA (partial): TGTGCCAGCAGTTTAGCTGGGGGTCAAAACACCTTGTAC. Translated: CASSLAGGQNTLY. The CDR3, in full, reads CASSLAGGQNTLYF.

Regarding this clone: Its ends do not fully match the called genes, so a read error is possible. Mouse germline and gene names are used. From the germline J gene comes the end of the CDR3, since the read stops 1 residue before it. The J gene is TRBJ2-3, the V gene TRBV26, with D maybe TRBD2 (5 bases). Germline lookup yields CDR1 KGHPV and CDR2 FQNQEV (reference sequence). The CDR3 runs 14 residues. The sequenced CDR3 bases are TGTACCAGCAGTCTGCTGGGTAGTGCAGAAACGCTGTAT. Protein: CTSSLLGSAETLY. The whole CDR3 protein is CTSSLLGSAETLYF.

Remarks on this clone: The genes are named according to mouse. The read gets to within 1 residue of the CDR3 end, and the germline J gene fills in the rest. The chain has TRBV13-1 and TRBJ2-7; D uncertain. Trimming left V 0 bases short and J 3 bases short, with 7 bases between. The germline CDR1 and CDR2 sequences are NSHNY and SYGAGN. This CDR3 has 13 amino acids. The CDR3 bases that were read are TGTGCCAGCAGTGATGCCGCCAACTATGAACAGTAC. Translating gives CASSDAANYEQY. The full CDR3 protein is CASSDAANYEQYF.

The sample holds a few counts of this clone. Genes and germline are mouse. The covered CDR3 bases are TGTGCCAGCTCCCCTGGGGGTTATGAACAGTAC. Translating gives CASSPGGYEQY. The CDR3 in full is CASSPGGYEQYF. The chain links TRBV12-1 to TRBJ2-7; 7 positions agree with TRBD2. The DNA ends 1 residue before the CDR3 does, and the rest of the CDR3 is filled in from the germline J gene. V gave up 4 bases and J gave up 4 bases; unmatched junction bases: 3. CDR1 is SGHSN, CDR2 HYEKVE, per germline. The CDR3 is 12 amino acids.

As concerns this clone: Mouse names are used for the genes. The read ends 1 residue early relative to the CDR3; the germline J gene fills the gap. V usage is TRBV15 and J usage is TRBJ2-1; perhaps D is TRBD1 or TRBD2 (5 bases each). This CDR3 spans 16 amino acids. V dropped 6 bases and J dropped 0 bases, with 15 bases sitting between them. Germline CDR1 is SGHND and CDR2 is FRSKSL. The CDR3 region is CASSRGLSYNYAEQFF. The CDR3 bases that were read are TGTGCCAGCAGCCGGGGCCTCAGTTATAACTATGCTGAGCAGTTC. The complete variable domain, with remaining parts taken from reference TRBV15 and TRBJ2-1, reads DAGVTQTPRHEVAEKGQTIILKCEPVSGHNDLFWYRQTKIQGLELLSYFRSKSLMEDGGAFKDRFKAEMLNSSFSTLKIQPTEPKDSAVYLCASSRGLSYNYAEQFFGPGTRLTVL.

For this clone: Any gene name here is a mouse gene name. Read data end 1 residue before the CDR3 end; the end is taken from the germline J gene. The chain is built from TRBV3 and TRBJ1-1; 10 bases fit TRBD1. The length of the CDR3 is 15 residues. The germline gives CDR1 SNHLY, CDR2 FYNGKV (reference sequence). The trim removed 5 bases at V and 1 base at J, leaving 4 bases unmatched. The covered CDR3 bases are TGTGCCAGCAGCCCCGACAGGGGGCGAAACACAGAAGTCTTC. The encoded protein is CASSPDRGRNTEVF. The CDR3 in its entirety is CASSPDRGRNTEVFF.

Concerning this clone: Genes and germline come from the mouse. Sequencing ends 1 residue short of the CDR3 end; the germline J gene provides the rest. The V call is TRBV26, the J call TRBJ1-4, with a tentative D call TRBD1 (6 bases). This CDR3 has 15 amino acids. The V gene lost 3 bases and the J gene lost 3 bases, with 11 bases spanning the gap. Germline CDR1 KGHPV, CDR2 FQNQEV (reference sequence). The CDR3 reads CASSLGGRTNERLFF. The part of the CDR3 DNA that was read is TGTGCCAGCAGTCTCGGGGGGCGCACCAACGAAAGATTATTT.

To note about this clone: The genes and germline here are from mouse. The sequenced fragment ends 1 residue before the CDR3 boundary, so the rest is inferred from the germline J gene. The chain is built from TRBV12-2 and TRBJ2-7; maybe TRBD1 (7 bases). Trimming shortened V by 0 bases and J by 7 bases, and 15 bases separated the two germline ends. This CDR3 has 14 residues. The germline gives CDR1 SGHLS, CDR2 HYDKME. The part of the CDR3 DNA that was read is TGTGCCAGCTCTCTCGGGAAGGGGGCGCGAGAACAGTAC. This encodes CASSLGKGAREQY. The entire CDR3 reads CASSLGKGAREQYF.

Turning to this clone: Any gene name here is a mouse gene name. The read ends 1 residue before the CDR3 terminus; that terminus is restored from the germline J gene. V is TRBV13-2 and J is TRBJ2-7, with a possible D match to TRBD2 (8 bases). Germline V lookup: CDR1 NNHNN, CDR2 SYGAGS (reference sequence). The CDR3 extends over 15 amino acids. Trimming took 5 bases from V and 2 from J, leaving 17 bases between them. CDR3 amino acids: CASGRGLGGTYEQYF. The part of the CDR3 DNA that was read is TGTGCCAGCGGGAGGGGGCTGGGGGGTACCTATGAACAGTAC.